Included here is one T cell receptor (beta chain) sequence, with context. Its antigen is unidentified. The second PCR ran roughly 7 to 12 cycles with a sample-barcoded 5' primer and J-beta primers. The authors tagged each cDNA molecule using a template-switch adaptor with 12 random nucleotides. Using its own MiXCR run on the 5' RACE reads, TCRdb lists one record per CDR3 protein. The repertoire holds about 670,000 distinct CDR3 sequences, with 52% as singletons. The data originate from a study of blood T cells in healthy people across ages. Per the germline V gene, CDR1 is SGHTA and CDR2 is FQGNSA. This CDR3 is built from 14 residues. J lost 4 bases, V lost 6 bases, and 9 bases had no gene match. General study findings and limits: There were more naive CD4+ cells and higher diversity in long-lived donors than in aged donors.

The sequenced sample consisted of blood. This receptor was taken from a woman older than 75 in good health. This sequence joins TRBV7-2 and TRBJ2-7, with 7 bases that match TRBD1. CDR3 coding DNA: TGTGCCAGCAGACTGCGGACAGGTAGATACGAGCAGTACTTC. Translated, it gives CASRLRTGRYEQYF.